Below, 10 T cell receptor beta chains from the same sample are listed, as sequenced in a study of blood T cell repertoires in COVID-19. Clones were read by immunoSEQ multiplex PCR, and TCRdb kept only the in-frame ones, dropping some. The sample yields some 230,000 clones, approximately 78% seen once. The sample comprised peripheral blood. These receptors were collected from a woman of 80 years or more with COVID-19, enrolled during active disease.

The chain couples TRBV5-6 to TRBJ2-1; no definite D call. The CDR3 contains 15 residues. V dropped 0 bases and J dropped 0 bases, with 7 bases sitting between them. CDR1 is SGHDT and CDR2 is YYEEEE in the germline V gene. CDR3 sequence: CASSLGRSSYNEQFF. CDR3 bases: TGTGCCAGCAGCTTGGGGCGGAGCTCCTACAATGAGCAGTTCTTC.

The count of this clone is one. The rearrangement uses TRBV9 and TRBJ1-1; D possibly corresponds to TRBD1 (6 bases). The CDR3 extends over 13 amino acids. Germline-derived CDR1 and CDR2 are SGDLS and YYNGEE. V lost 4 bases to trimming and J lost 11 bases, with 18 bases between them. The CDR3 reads CASSPLGGLGAFF. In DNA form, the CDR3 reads TGTGCCAGCAGCCCCTTGGGGGGGCTGGGGGCTTTCTTT.

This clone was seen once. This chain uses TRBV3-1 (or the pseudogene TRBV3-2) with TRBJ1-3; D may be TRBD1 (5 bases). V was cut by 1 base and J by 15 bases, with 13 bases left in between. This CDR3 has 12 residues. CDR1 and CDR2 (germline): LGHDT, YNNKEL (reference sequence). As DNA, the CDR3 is TGTGCCAGCAGCCAAGGCCAGGGAGGCGCATATTTT. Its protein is CASSQGQGGAYF.

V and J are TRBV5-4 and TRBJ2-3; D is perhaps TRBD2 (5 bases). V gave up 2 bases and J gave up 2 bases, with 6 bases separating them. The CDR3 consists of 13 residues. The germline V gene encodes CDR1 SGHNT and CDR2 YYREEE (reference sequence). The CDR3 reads CASSFGNTDTQYF. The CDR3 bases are TGTGCCAGCAGCTTCGGGAACACAGATACGCAGTATTTT. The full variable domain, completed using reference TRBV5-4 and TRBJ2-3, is ETGVTQSPTHLIKTRGQQVTLRCSSQSGHNTVSWYQQALGQGPQFIFQYYREEENGRGNFPPRFSGLQFPNYSSELNVNALELDDSALYLCASSFGNTDTQYFGPGTRLTVL.

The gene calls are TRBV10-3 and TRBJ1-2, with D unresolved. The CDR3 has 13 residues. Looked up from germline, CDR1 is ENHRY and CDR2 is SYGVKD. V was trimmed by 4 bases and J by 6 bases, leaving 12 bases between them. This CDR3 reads CAISGSREDGYTF. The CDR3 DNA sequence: TGTGCCATCAGTGGTAGCCGGGAGGATGGCTACACCTTC.

The CDR3 DNA is TGTGCCAGCAGCTTGGTCACACAGTATGGCTACACCTTC. Protein product: CASSLVTQYGYTF. J is TRBJ1-2 and V is TRBV5-4; D gene unclear. Germline V lookup: CDR1 SGHNT, CDR2 YYREEE (reference sequence). Trimming stripped 0 bases from V and 5 bases from J, with 8 bases between. There are 13 residues in the CDR3.

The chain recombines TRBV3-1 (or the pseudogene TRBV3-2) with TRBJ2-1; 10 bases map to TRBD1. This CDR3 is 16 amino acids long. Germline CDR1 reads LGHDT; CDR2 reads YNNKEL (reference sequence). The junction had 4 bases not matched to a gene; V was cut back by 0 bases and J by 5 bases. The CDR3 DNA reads TGTGCCAGCAGCCAAGATGACAGGGGGCTAAACAATGAGCAGTTCTTC. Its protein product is CASSQDDRGLNNEQFF.

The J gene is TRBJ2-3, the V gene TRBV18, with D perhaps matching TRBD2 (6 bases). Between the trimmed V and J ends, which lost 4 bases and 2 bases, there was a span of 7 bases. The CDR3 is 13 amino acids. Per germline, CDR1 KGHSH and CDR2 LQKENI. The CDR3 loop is CASSRDSTDTQYF. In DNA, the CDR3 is TGTGCCAGCTCACGGGACTCCACAGATACGCAGTATTTT. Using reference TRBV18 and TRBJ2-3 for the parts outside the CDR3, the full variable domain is NAGVMQNPRHLVRRRGQEARLRCSPMKGHSHVYWYRQLPEEGLKFMVYLQKENIIDESGMPKERFSAEFPKEGPSILRIQQVVRGDSAAYFCASSRDSTDTQYFGPGTRLTVL.

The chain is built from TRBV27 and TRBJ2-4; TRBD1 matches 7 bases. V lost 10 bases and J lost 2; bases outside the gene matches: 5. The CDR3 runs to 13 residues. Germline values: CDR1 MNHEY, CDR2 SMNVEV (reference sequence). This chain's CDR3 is CATRQGTKNIQYF. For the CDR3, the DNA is TGTGCCACCAGACAGGGAACCAAAAACATTCAGTACTTC.

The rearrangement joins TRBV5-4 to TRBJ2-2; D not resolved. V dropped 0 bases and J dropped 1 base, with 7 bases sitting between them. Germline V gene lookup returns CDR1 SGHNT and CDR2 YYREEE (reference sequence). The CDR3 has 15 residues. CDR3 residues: CASSLGRLNTGELFF. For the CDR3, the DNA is TGTGCCAGCAGCTTGGGCAGGCTGAACACCGGGGAGCTGTTTTTT.